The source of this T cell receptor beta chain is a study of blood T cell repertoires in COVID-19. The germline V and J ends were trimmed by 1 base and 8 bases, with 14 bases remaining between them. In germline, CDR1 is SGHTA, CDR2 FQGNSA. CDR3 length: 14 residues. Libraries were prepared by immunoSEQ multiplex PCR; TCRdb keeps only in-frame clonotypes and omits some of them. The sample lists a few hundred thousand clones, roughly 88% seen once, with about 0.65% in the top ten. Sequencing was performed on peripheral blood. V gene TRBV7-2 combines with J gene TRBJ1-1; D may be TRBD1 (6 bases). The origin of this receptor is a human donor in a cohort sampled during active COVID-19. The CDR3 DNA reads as TGTGCCAGCAGCTTAGTCAGGGGACCGTCGGAAGCTTTCTTT. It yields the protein CASSLVRGPSEAFF.